This entry concerns a single T cell receptor beta chain. Its antigen is unidentified. Repertoires were generated with immunoSEQ multiplex PCR, while TCRdb's copy carries only in-frame clones and drops some. The sample has some 89,000 clones; more than 75% are singletons. The sample belongs to a study of PD-L1 blockade in urothelial cancer. Regarding the study as a whole: Enhanced expansion of tumor-associated blood clones at 3 weeks characterized durable-benefit patients.

V was clipped by 4 bases and J by 0 bases, with 7 bases between them. CDR3 length: 13 residues. Germline V lookup: CDR1 SGHRS, CDR2 YFSETQ. As to time point: pretreatment peripheral blood. The V gene is TRBV5-1, the J gene TRBJ1-1; D is unclear. The receptor's source is a man between 60 and 75 years old with urothelial cancer. The specimen was PBMCs, collected around atezolizumab (anti-PD-L1) treatment. The CDR3 nucleotides read TGCGCCAGCAGCGGTCAGTTGAACACTGAAGCTTTCTTT. It encodes CASSGQLNTEAFF. The full variable domain, completed using reference TRBV5-1 and TRBJ1-1, is KAGVTQTPRYLIKTRGQQVTLSCSPISGHRSVSWYQQTPGQGLQFLFEYFSETQRNKGNFPGRFSGRQFSNSRSEMNVSTLELGDSALYLCASSGQLNTEAFFGQGTRLTVV.